A single sample is the source of the 27 T cell receptor beta chains below, sequenced in a study of OX40 agonist ivuxolimab in advanced cancers. The repertoire was sequenced with immunoSEQ multiplex PCR; TCRdb's copy has only in-frame clones and lacks some. Of roughly 38,000 clones in the sample, 89% are singletons; the top ten hold approximately 0.6%. The specimen comprised CD4+ or CD8+ T cells sorted from blood, sampled in a trial of the OX40 agonist ivuxolimab. The origin of the receptors is an adult with an advanced solid tumor such as melanoma, head and neck, liver or kidney cancer.

The chain employs TRBV5-5 and TRBJ1-2; D not certain. The CDR3 is 14 amino acids. Germline V lookup: CDR1 SGHKS, CDR2 YYEKEE (reference sequence). Trimming took 2 bases from V and 0 from J, leaving 8 bases between them. CDR3 DNA: TGTGCCAGCAGCTTCGGTATAGCTAACTATGGCTACACCTTC. This gives the protein CASSFGIANYGYTF.

The rearrangement links TRBV5-1 to TRBJ2-5, with D perhaps given as TRBD1 or TRBD2 (5 bases each). Trimming cost V 0 bases and J 5 bases, with 8 bases left between them. Per germline, CDR1 SGHRS and CDR2 YFSETQ. The CDR3 totals 13 residues. The CDR3 loop is CASSLVGEETQYF. CDR3 bases: TGCGCCAGCAGCTTGGTGGGGGAGGAGACCCAGTACTTC.

The chain is built from TRBV10-3 and TRBJ1-6; D unclear. Germline CDR1 is ENHRY and CDR2 is SYGVKD. V was pared by 2 bases and J by 7 bases, with 18 bases between. The CDR3 covers 17 residues. The CDR3 region is CAISEGNSRVGNSPLHF. As DNA, the CDR3 is TGTGCCATCAGTGAGGGGAACTCCCGGGTTGGGAATTCACCCCTCCACTTT.

The V call is TRBV7-7, the J call TRBJ1-2, with TRBD1 as a possible D gene (5 bases). This CDR3 has 14 residues. The germline CDR1 and CDR2 sequences are SSHAT and FNYEAQ (reference sequence). For the CDR3, the DNA is TGTGCTCATTTACCCCCAGGGTTAGGGTATGGCTACACCTTC. Encoded protein: CAHLPPGLGYGYTF.

The V gene is TRBV6-5, the J gene TRBJ2-7, with D unresolved. V was pared by 6 bases and J by 3 bases, with 9 bases between. Germline CDR1 and CDR2: MNHEY and SVGAGI. This CDR3 is built from 12 residues. In DNA form, the CDR3 reads TGTGCCAGCAGCAGACACGGCTACGAGCAGTACTTC. This encodes CASSRHGYEQYF.

The chain is built from TRBV19 and TRBJ2-2; no firm D call. V was shortened by 3 bases and J by 5 bases, with 10 bases between the two germline ends. The CDR3 covers 14 residues. Germline CDR1 LNHDA, CDR2 SQIVND (reference sequence). CDR3 loop: CASSIAAATGELFF. The DNA for the CDR3 is TGTGCCAGTAGTATCGCAGCCGCGACCGGGGAGCTGTTTTTT.

This clone has only a few counts. The chain uses TRBV19 and TRBJ1-5, with 7 nucleotides matching TRBD1. This CDR3 has 13 residues. CDR1 is LNHDA and CDR2 is SQIVND in the germline V gene (reference sequence). Trimming at V came to 3 bases and at J to 7 bases, leaving 3 bases not matched to a gene. The CDR3 DNA reads as TGTGCCAGTAGTATGACAGGGACACAGCCCCAGCATTTT. Translated, it gives CASSMTGTQPQHF.

The chain uses TRBV16 and TRBJ2-2; D is ambiguous. The V gene's germline CDR1 is KGHSY and CDR2 FQNENV. V was pared by 2 bases and J by 5 bases, with 6 bases between. The CDR3 runs to 13 residues. The CDR3: CASSQQATGELFF. The CDR3 bases are TGTGCCAGCAGCCAACAGGCGACCGGGGAGCTGTTTTTT.

This sequence joins TRBV7-2 and TRBJ2-5; D is ambiguous. The CDR3 extends over 9 amino acids. The germline V and J ends were trimmed by 5 bases and 11 bases, with 6 bases remaining between them. CDR1 SGHTA and CDR2 FQGNSA come from the germline V gene. CDR3 coding DNA: TGTGCCAGCAGCCCTTCGCAGTACTTC. It is translated as CASSPSQYF.

V and J are TRBV20-1 and TRBJ1-1; D call uncertain. Germline values: CDR1 DFQATT, CDR2 SNEGSKA (reference sequence). The CDR3 covers 11 residues. The chain's CDR3 is CRGYSNTEAFF. The CDR3 bases are TGCAGGGGGTATTCGAACACTGAAGCTTTCTTT.

The DNA of the CDR3 is TGTGCCAGCAGCGGACATACAGGGACCTACGAGCAGTACTTC. Encoded protein: CASSGHTGTYEQYF. The chain combines TRBV11-2 with TRBJ2-7, with D possibly matching TRBD1 (6 bases). CDR3 length equals 14 residues. The germline CDR1 and CDR2 sequences are SGHAT and FQNNGV. Trimming cost V 5 bases and J 2 bases, with 13 bases left between them.

This clone showed up just once. The chain joins TRBV11-3 to TRBJ2-1; D unclear. V was cut by 1 base and J by 2 bases, with 9 bases left in between. The CDR3 extends over 15 amino acids. The germline gives CDR1 SGHNT, CDR2 YENEEA. The DNA of the CDR3 is TGTGCCAGCAGCTTAGGAGCTCCGGCCTACAATGAGCAGTTCTTC. Residues: CASSLGAPAYNEQFF.

V is TRBV27 and J is TRBJ1-1, with a possible D match to TRBD1 (5 bases). Deletions cut 2 bases from V and 2 bases from J, with 15 bases between. Germline values: CDR1 MNHEY, CDR2 SMNVEV (reference sequence). The CDR3 is made up of 16 amino acids. The CDR3 is CASSLMALGLNTEAFF. The DNA of the CDR3 is TGTGCCAGCAGTTTAATGGCTCTGGGGCTTAACACTGAAGCTTTCTTT.

The chain couples TRBV5-1 to TRBJ2-3; possibly TRBD1 for D (7 bases). CDR3 length equals 17 residues. The ends were cut back, 0 bases at V and 0 bases at J, with 14 bases in the middle. Looked up from germline, CDR1 is SGHRS and CDR2 is YFSETQ. The CDR3: CASSLEGRGTSTDTQYF. The CDR3 DNA is TGCGCCAGCAGCTTGGAGGGCAGGGGGACTAGCACAGATACGCAGTATTTT.

The chain has TRBV5-1 and TRBJ1-1; D gene unclear. Trimming stripped 0 bases from V and 5 bases from J, with 14 bases between. Looked up from germline, CDR1 is SGHRS and CDR2 is YFSETQ. The CDR3 has 15 residues. The CDR3: CASSLGLRVGTEAFF. CDR3 nucleotides: TGCGCCAGCAGCTTGGGTCTTCGGGTAGGGACTGAAGCTTTCTTT.

This chain links TRBV6-1 with TRBJ2-5; D may be TRBD1 or TRBD2 (5 bases each). There are 15 residues in the CDR3. CDR1 is MNHNS, CDR2 SASEGT, per germline. V was trimmed by 6 bases and J by 1 base, leaving 15 bases between them. CDR3 in DNA: TGTGCCAGCAGGCGCATCTCCGGGACCCAAGAGACCCAGTACTTC. Protein product: CASRRISGTQETQYF.

This chain connects TRBV6-1 to TRBJ2-1; D remains ambiguous. The CDR3 sequence is 13 residues long. V was clipped by 3 bases and J by 6 bases, with 9 bases between them. CDR1 is MNHNS and CDR2 is SASEGT in the germline V gene. The CDR3 loop reads CASSDGRLNEQFF. DNA for the CDR3: TGTGCCAGCAGTGACGGCAGACTCAATGAGCAGTTCTTC.

The chain is built from TRBV12-1 and TRBJ2-2. TRBV12-1 is labeled a pseudogene. There are 14 residues in the CDR3. The CDR3 region is CASGRSRGTGELFF. In nucleotides, the CDR3 is TGTGCCAGTGGTCGGTCTCGTGGGACCGGGGAGCTGTTTTTT.

This chain uses TRBV7-2 with TRBJ2-1; 7 nucleotides agree with TRBD2. This CDR3 has 12 amino acids. J gave up 8 bases and V 5 bases, and 3 bases lay outside the gene matches. Germline values: CDR1 SGHTA, CDR2 FQGNSA. In nucleotides, the CDR3 is TGTGCCAGCAGCCCCGGGGGGTATGAGCAGTTCTTC. As protein: CASSPGGYEQFF.

The chain joins TRBV7-2 to TRBJ2-3; D remains unclear. V lost 5 bases and J 3 bases, leaving 9 bases between the germline ends. The CDR3 runs to 13 residues. CDR1 is SGHTA and CDR2 is FQGNSA in the germline V gene. As DNA, the CDR3 is TGTGCCAGCAGCCCCGAGCTTACAGATACGCAGTATTTT. This encodes CASSPELTDTQYF.

The gene calls are TRBV6-5 and TRBJ2-7; TRBD2 agrees at 11 bases. Per germline, CDR1 MNHEY and CDR2 SVGAGI. V shed 5 bases, J shed 7 bases, and the junction held 7 bases outside the gene matches. This CDR3 contains 14 residues. The DNA of the CDR3 is TGTGCCAGCAGTGGACTAGCGGGTGTGTCGGAGCAGTACTTC. Protein product: CASSGLAGVSEQYF.

The chain couples TRBV5-1 to TRBJ2-7, with TRBD1 as a possible D gene (6 bases). The CDR3 runs to 16 residues. Germline CDR1 is SGHRS and CDR2 is YFSETQ. Trimming cost V 2 bases and J 5 bases, with 20 bases left between them. The CDR3 region has the DNA TGCGCCAGCAGCTTATACGAAACAGGGATTCTGGACGAGCAGTACTTC. It codes for CASSLYETGILDEQYF.

The chain couples TRBV7-3 to TRBJ2-5; D possibly matches TRBD1 or TRBD2 (5 bases each). Germline V gives CDR1 SGHTA, CDR2 FQGTGA. The CDR3 is 16 residues long. V shed 5 bases and J shed 5 bases, with 21 bases lying between them. CDR3 DNA sequence: TGTGCCAGCAGCCCCGTCTCCGGGGCTGTAGTGGAGACCCAGTACTTC. Protein sequence: CASSPVSGAVVETQYF.

The rearrangement joins TRBV4-1 to TRBJ2-7; the D gene is possibly TRBD2 (5 bases). This CDR3 region has 15 residues. V shed 1 base and J shed 2 bases, with 12 bases lying between them. Germline CDR1 MGHRA, CDR2 YSYEKL. The CDR3, as DNA: TGCGCCAGCAGCCAAGTGCTCCGGGATCCCTACGAGCAGTACTTC. It specifies CASSQVLRDPYEQYF.

The chain is built from TRBV19 and TRBJ1-5; 9 bases map to TRBD1. CDR3 length: 17 residues. Germline V gene sequence: CDR1 LNHDA, CDR2 SQIVND (reference sequence). The V gene end was trimmed by 1 base and the J gene end by 1 base; junction bases not matched to a gene: 5. CDR3 DNA sequence: TGTGCCAGTAGTATAGGGGGGACAGGGAGAAGCAATCAGCCCCAGCATTTT. It is translated as CASSIGGTGRSNQPQHF.

The rearrangement links TRBV7-2 to TRBJ2-7; 7 bases are shared with TRBD2. CDR3 length: 14 residues. The junction had 7 bases not matched to a gene; V was cut back by 5 bases and J by 3 bases. CDR1 and CDR2 from the germline V gene are SGHTA and FQGNSA. The CDR3, as DNA: TGTGCCAGCAGCGTTAGCGGGTCTCACTACGAGCAGTACTTC. Protein sequence: CASSVSGSHYEQYF.

The V and J genes are TRBV5-1 and TRBJ1-6; TRBD1 matches at 9 bases. Germline assignment: CDR1 SGHRS and CDR2 YFSETQ. The CDR3 length is 15 residues. The ends lost 4 bases at V and 7 bases at J; junction bases unmatched: 6. CDR3 sequence reads: CASSRGTGHNSPLHF. The CDR3 nucleotides are TGCGCCAGCAGCAGGGGGACAGGGCACAATTCACCCCTCCACTTT. Full variable domain (outside the CDR3, taken from reference TRBV5-1 and TRBJ1-6): KAGVTQTPRYLIKTRGQQVTLSCSPISGHRSVSWYQQTPGQGLQFLFEYFSETQRNKGNFPGRFSGRQFSNSRSEMNVSTLELGDSALYLCASSRGTGHNSPLHFGNGTRLTVT.